Presented here are 9 T cell receptor beta chains from one specimen sequenced in a study of cytomegalovirus exposure and HLA in healthy donors. PCR used 60 Vbeta primers and 13 Jbeta primers. Here immunoSEQ multiplex PCR was the method, and the copy in TCRdb shows in-frame clones only, minus some. The sample consists of about 250,000 clones, around 83% of them appearing once. The sequenced sample consisted of PBMCs. The receptors originated from a girl aged 2 to 9 in good health and CMV-seronegative.

The gene calls are TRBV7-2 and TRBJ1-6, with D uncertain. V lost 2 bases and J lost 0, with 8 bases in between. Germline V gene data show CDR1 as SGHTA and CDR2 as FQGNSA. This CDR3 has 16 amino acids. CDR3 loop: CASSLSYSSYNSPLHF. CDR3 nucleotide sequence: TGTGCCAGCAGCTTATCCTATAGCTCCTATAATTCACCCCTCCACTTT.

The chain couples TRBV6-4 to TRBJ1-1, with a possible D match to TRBD1 (6 bases). This CDR3 is built from 13 residues. Trimming removed 3 bases from V and 1 base from J, with 6 bases in between. Per germline, CDR1 MRHNA and CDR2 SNTAGT. CDR3 DNA sequence: TGTGCCAGCAGTGAACAGGGGAACACTGAAGCTTTCTTT. Translated: CASSEQGNTEAFF.

This clone was detected only once. The J gene is TRBJ2-7, the V gene TRBV7-6; tentatively, D is TRBD2 (6 bases). This CDR3 comprises 16 residues. Germline CDR1 and CDR2: SGHVS and FNYEAQ. The V end lost 2 bases, the J end lost 4 bases, and 18 bases lay between the germline ends. Written as DNA, the CDR3 is TGTGCCAGCAGCTTAATCCCGACTAGTGGAGAGTACGAGCAGTACTTC. Translated: CASSLIPTSGEYEQYF. Drawing the rest from reference TRBV7-6 and TRBJ2-7, the complete variable domain is GAGVSQSPRYKVTKRGQDVALRCDPISGHVSLYWYRQALGQGPEFLTYFNYEAQQDKSGLPNDRFSAERPEGSISTLTIQRTEQRDSAMYRCASSLIPTSGEYEQYFGPGTRLTVT.

V gene TRBV2 combines with J gene TRBJ1-5; TRBD1 matches 9 bases. CDR1 is SNHLY and CDR2 is FYNNEI in the germline V gene. V shed 6 bases, J shed 3 bases, and the junction held 6 bases outside the gene matches. The CDR3 sequence is 15 residues long. The CDR3 sequence is CASRERTGDNQPQHF. Here the CDR3 DNA reads TGTGCCAGCAGAGAGCGGACAGGGGACAATCAGCCCCAGCATTTT.

The gene calls are TRBV19 and TRBJ2-7; 11 positions match TRBD2. The germline V gene has CDR1 LNHDA and CDR2 SQIVND (reference sequence). This CDR3 is built from 14 residues. The V gene end was trimmed by 6 bases and the J gene end by 7 bases; junction bases not matched to a gene: 8. CDR3 amino acids: CASRRVAGGGEQYF. In DNA form, the CDR3 reads TGTGCCAGTAGGAGAGTAGCGGGAGGGGGGGAGCAGTACTTC.

The chain combines TRBV4-1 with TRBJ1-2; D is possibly TRBD1 (5 bases). Looked up from germline, CDR1 is MGHRA and CDR2 is YSYEKL. The V and J ends lost 3 bases and 4 bases respectively, with 15 bases between them. This CDR3 is 15 amino acids long. The DNA for the CDR3 is TGCGCCAGCAGCCACCCATCCGGGGGAATCTATGGCTACACCTTC. It specifies CASSHPSGGIYGYTF.

The V call is TRBV6-1, the J call TRBJ1-1; maybe TRBD1 (5 bases). Deletions cut 3 bases from V and 1 base from J, with 9 bases between. The CDR3 runs to 14 residues. CDR1 MNHNS and CDR2 SASEGT come from the germline V gene. CDR3 loop: CASSEGGENTEAFF. CDR3 DNA: TGTGCCAGCAGTGAGGGAGGGGAGAACACTGAAGCTTTCTTT.

The chain carries TRBV4-2 and TRBJ2-1, with 8 bases aligning to TRBD2. In germline, CDR1 is LGHNA, CDR2 YNFKEQ. CDR3 length: 14 residues. V shed 5 bases and J 8 bases; nucleotides not matched to a gene: 8. DNA for the CDR3: TGTGCCAGCAGCACCGGGAGGGAGCGTCATGAGCAGTTCTTC. Translated: CASSTGRERHEQFF.

The chain joins TRBV10-3 to TRBJ2-7; D may be TRBD1 (5 bases). From germline, CDR1 is ENHRY and CDR2 SYGVKD. This CDR3 has 14 residues. V gave up 3 bases and J gave up 3 bases, with 12 bases separating them. The CDR3 DNA reads TGTGCCATCAGTGATGCAGGGAAAAACTACGAGCAGTACTTC. It specifies CAISDAGKNYEQYF.